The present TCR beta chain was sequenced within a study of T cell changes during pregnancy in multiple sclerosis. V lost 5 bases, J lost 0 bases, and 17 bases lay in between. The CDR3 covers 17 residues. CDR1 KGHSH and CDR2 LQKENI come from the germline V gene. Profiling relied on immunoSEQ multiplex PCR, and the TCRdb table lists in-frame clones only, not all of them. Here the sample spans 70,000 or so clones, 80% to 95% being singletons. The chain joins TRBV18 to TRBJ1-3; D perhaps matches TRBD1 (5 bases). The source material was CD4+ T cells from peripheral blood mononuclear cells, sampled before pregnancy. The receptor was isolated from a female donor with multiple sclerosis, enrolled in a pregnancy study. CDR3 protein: CASSSLSRAYSGNTIYF. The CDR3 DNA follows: TGTGCCAGCTCATCTCTATCCAGGGCGTACTCTGGAAACACCATATATTTT.